Sequencing of this T cell receptor beta chain was carried out in a study of blood T cell repertoires in COVID-19. The CDR3 spans 15 residues. The V gene's germline CDR1 is MGHRA and CDR2 YSYEKL. The trim removed 1 base at V and 7 bases at J, leaving 6 bases unmatched. Here immunoSEQ multiplex PCR was the method, and the copy in TCRdb shows in-frame clones only, minus some. The table has about 70,000 clones, 65% to 90% seen once. A Seattle source enrolled patients during active infection and followed them longitudinally. The genes are TRBV4-1 and TRBJ2-7, with 11 nucleotides matching TRBD1. This receptor was identified in a man under 40 with COVID-19, enrolled during active disease. What was sequenced was peripheral blood. The CDR3: CASSQVGTGGYEQYF. In nucleotides, the CDR3 is TGCGCCAGCAGCCAAGTCGGGACAGGGGGTTATGAGCAGTACTTC.